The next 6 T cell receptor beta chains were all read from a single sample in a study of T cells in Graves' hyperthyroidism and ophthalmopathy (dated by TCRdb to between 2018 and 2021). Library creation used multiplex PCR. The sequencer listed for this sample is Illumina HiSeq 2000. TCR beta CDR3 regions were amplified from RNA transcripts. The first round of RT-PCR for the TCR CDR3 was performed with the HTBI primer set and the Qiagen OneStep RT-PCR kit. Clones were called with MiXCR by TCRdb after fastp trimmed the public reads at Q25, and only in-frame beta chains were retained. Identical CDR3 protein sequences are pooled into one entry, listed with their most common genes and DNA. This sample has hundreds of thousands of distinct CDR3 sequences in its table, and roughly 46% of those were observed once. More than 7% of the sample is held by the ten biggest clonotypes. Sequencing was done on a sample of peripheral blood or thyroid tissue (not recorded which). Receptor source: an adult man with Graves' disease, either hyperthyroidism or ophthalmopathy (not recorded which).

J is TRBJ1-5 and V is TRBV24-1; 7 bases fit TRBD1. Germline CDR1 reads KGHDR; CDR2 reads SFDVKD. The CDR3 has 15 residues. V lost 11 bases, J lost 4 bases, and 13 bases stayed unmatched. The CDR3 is CASSQDPGQNQPQHF. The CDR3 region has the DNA TGTGCCAGCAGCCAAGACCCGGGACAGAATCAGCCCCAGCATTTT.

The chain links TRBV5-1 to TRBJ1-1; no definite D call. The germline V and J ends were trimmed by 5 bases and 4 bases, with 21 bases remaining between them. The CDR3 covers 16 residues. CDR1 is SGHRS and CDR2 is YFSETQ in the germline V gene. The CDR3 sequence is CASRLISYLAVTEAFF. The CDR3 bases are TGCGCCAGCAGACTAATCTCGTATCTCGCCGTCACTGAAGCTTTCTTT.

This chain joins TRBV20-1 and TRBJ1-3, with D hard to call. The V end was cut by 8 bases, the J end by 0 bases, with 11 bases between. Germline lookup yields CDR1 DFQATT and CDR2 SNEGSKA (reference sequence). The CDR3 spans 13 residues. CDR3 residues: CSSRLSSGNTIYF. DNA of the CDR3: TGCAGTTCCCGTTTGAGCTCTGGAAACACCATATATTTT.

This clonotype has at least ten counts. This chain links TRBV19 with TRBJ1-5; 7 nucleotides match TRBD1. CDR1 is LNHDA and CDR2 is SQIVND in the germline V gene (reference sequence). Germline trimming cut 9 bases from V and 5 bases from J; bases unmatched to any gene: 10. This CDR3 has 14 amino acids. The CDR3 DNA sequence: TGTGCCAGCAACCCGTGGGGACAGTATCAGCCCCAGCATTTT. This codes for CASNPWGQYQPQHF.

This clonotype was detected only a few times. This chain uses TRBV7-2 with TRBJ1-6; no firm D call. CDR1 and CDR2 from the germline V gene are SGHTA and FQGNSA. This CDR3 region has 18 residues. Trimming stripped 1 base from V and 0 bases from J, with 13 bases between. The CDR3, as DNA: TGTGCCAGCAGCTTAGTTCTTCGCCGAAGCTCCTATAATTCACCCCTCCACTTT. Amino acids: CASSLVLRRSSYNSPLHF.

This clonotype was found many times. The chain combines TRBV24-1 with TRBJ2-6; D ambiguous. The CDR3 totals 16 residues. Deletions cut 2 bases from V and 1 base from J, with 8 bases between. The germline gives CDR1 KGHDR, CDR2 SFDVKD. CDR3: CATSDSTASGANVLTF. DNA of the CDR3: TGTGCCACCAGTGATTCTACAGCGTCTGGGGCCAACGTCCTGACTTTC.